The clone carrying this TCR beta chain was found a few times. As originally analysed: Nucleated cell counts were estimated from reference gene primer amplification. TCRdb's copy holds only in-frame clones and misses some; the assay was immunoSEQ multiplex PCR. That table gives V, J and clone size, and the DNA gave D and trimming. The profile covers about 45,000 clones, with about 85% appearing a single time and roughly 30% taken by the ten largest. These data belong to a study of blood T cell repertoires in COVID-19. In the study overall: The study drew acute and convalescent COVID-19 samples from the United States, Italy and Spain. The cDNA or gDNA used as material had been derived from T cells, B-cell-depleted T cells, or PBMCs.

The clonotype originates from an elderly woman with acute or convalescent COVID-19. The sequencing sample was made of peripheral blood.

CDR3 in amino acids: CASSFGTQETQYF. In DNA form, the CDR3 reads TGTGCCAGCAGCTTTGGGACACAAGAGACCCAGTACTTC. The chain employs TRBV11-2 and TRBJ2-5; D may be TRBD1 (6 bases). CDR3 length equals 13 residues. Germline V gene lookup returns CDR1 SGHAT and CDR2 FQNNGV. Deletions cut 3 bases from V and 2 bases from J, with 7 bases between.